The 20 T cell receptor beta chains below come from one sample, sequenced in a study of T cells in Graves' hyperthyroidism and ophthalmopathy. The CDR3 regions of TCR beta were amplified from RNA transcripts. The TCR CDR3 was amplified in a first-round RT-PCR using the HTBI primer set. TCRdb passed the multiplex PCR reads through MiXCR, listing each CDR3 protein once. The table has about 380,000 distinct CDR3 sequences, over 11% seen once. Sequencing was performed on blood. The receptor source for this set is a woman aged 55-70 years with Graves' hyperthyroidism.

The chain recombines TRBV19 with TRBJ1-6; TRBD1 is a possible D gene (6 bases). V was pared by 7 bases and J by 8 bases, with 15 bases between. Germline loops: CDR1 LNHDA, CDR2 SQIVND (reference sequence). This CDR3 spans 14 amino acids. In nucleotides, the CDR3 is TGTGCCAGTACTAGGGGGTCGCAGGATTCACCCCTCCACTTT. It specifies CASTRGSQDSPLHF.

The V gene is TRBV2, the J gene TRBJ2-5; 12 bases line up with TRBD1. V shed 6 bases, J shed 5 bases, and the junction held 10 bases outside the gene matches. The CDR3 length is 16 residues. The germline V gene encodes CDR1 SNHLY and CDR2 FYNNEI. In DNA form, the CDR3 reads TGTGCCAGCAGCGTAGGGGGACAGGGGGCCGCGGAGACCCAGTACTTC. Translating it yields CASSVGGQGAAETQYF.

This clonotype was seen many times. The chain is built from TRBV18 and TRBJ2-7; tentative D call: TRBD2 (7 bases). Germline loops: CDR1 KGHSH, CDR2 LQKENI. Trimming took 0 bases from V and 2 from J, leaving 11 bases between them. This CDR3 comprises 15 residues. CDR3 in amino acids: CASSPPGGPTYEQYF. The CDR3 DNA sequence: TGTGCCAGCTCACCACCGGGGGGGCCAACCTACGAGCAGTACTTC.

In its sample, this clonotype was seen many times. The chain couples TRBV7-9 to TRBJ2-7; D unresolved. Germline V gene sequence: CDR1 SEHNR, CDR2 FQNEAQ (reference sequence). The CDR3 length is 11 residues. V gave up 4 bases and J gave up 5 bases, with 6 bases separating them. The CDR3 coding sequence is TGTGCCAGCAGCTATAGCAACGAGCAGTACTTC. This sequence encodes CASSYSNEQYF.

This clonotype was picked up many times. The V and J genes are TRBV12-3 or TRBV12-4 and TRBJ1-2, with 10 nucleotides matching TRBD1. The CDR3 length is 13 residues. V shed 6 bases and J 7 bases; nucleotides not matched to a gene: 5. The CDR3 here is CASSRTGGGGYTF. The CDR3 coding sequence is TGTGCCAGCAGCCGGACAGGGGGTGGTGGCTACACCTTC.

The V call is TRBV7-9, the J call TRBJ2-7; TRBD2 matches at 10 bases. V lost 5 bases, J lost 4 bases, and 14 bases stayed unmatched. This CDR3 has 17 residues. The germline V gene encodes CDR1 SEHNR and CDR2 FQNEAQ (reference sequence). The chain's CDR3 is CASSQPPASGRKYEQYF. The CDR3 coding sequence is TGTGCCAGCAGCCAACCCCCAGCTAGCGGGAGAAAATACGAGCAGTACTTC.

This clonotype was picked up many times. This chain connects TRBV5-1 to TRBJ2-3; TRBD2 agrees at 11 bases. Germline trimming cut 2 bases from V and 4 bases from J; bases unmatched to any gene: 6. Germline values: CDR1 SGHRS, CDR2 YFSETQ. The CDR3 covers 16 residues. As DNA, the CDR3 is TGCGCCAGCAGCTTTCTAGCGGGAGGCCCGGCAGATACGCAGTATTTT. Encoded protein: CASSFLAGGPADTQYF. Full variable domain (missing parts from reference TRBV5-1 and TRBJ2-3): KAGVTQTPRYLIKTRGQQVTLSCSPISGHRSVSWYQQTPGQGLQFLFEYFSETQRNKGNFPGRFSGRQFSNSRSEMNVSTLELGDSALYLCASSFLAGGPADTQYFGPGTRLTVL.

This clonotype came up many times. The chain recombines TRBV5-6 with TRBJ2-2, with D perhaps assigned TRBD1 or TRBD2 (5 bases each). Per germline, CDR1 SGHDT and CDR2 YYEEEE. V lost 1 base and J lost 4, with 14 bases in between. The CDR3 is made up of 16 amino acids. CDR3 residues: CASSLKLGRFTGELFF. The CDR3 nucleotides are TGTGCCAGCAGCTTGAAACTGGGACGCTTCACCGGGGAGCTGTTTTTT.

J is TRBJ2-5 and V is TRBV11-3; D is possibly TRBD2 (5 bases). The CDR3 is 15 residues long. Trimming took 2 bases from V and 0 from J, leaving 10 bases between them. Per the germline V gene, CDR1 is SGHNT and CDR2 is YENEEA. CDR3 loop: CASSLTAAYQETQYF. CDR3 DNA sequence: TGTGCCAGCAGCTTAACAGCGGCGTACCAAGAGACCCAGTACTTC.

The chain recombines TRBV7-2 with TRBJ1-6; D is possibly TRBD1 (5 bases). Germline CDR1 reads SGHTA; CDR2 reads FQGNSA. The CDR3 totals 14 residues. The V and J ends lost 1 base and 10 bases respectively, with 11 bases between them. CDR3 nucleotides: TGTGCCAGCAGCTTAGTAGGGGTAGGCTCACCCCTCCACTTT. Translating it yields CASSLVGVGSPLHF. The variable domain in full, completed from reference TRBV7-2 and TRBJ1-6, reads GAGVSQSPSNKVTEKGKDVELRCDPISGHTALYWYRQSLGQGLEFLIYFQGNSAPDKSGLPSDRFSAERTGGSVSTLTIQRTQQEDSAVYLCASSLVGVGSPLHFGNGTRLTVT.

The chain couples TRBV5-4 to TRBJ2-3; D may be TRBD2 (6 bases). Germline CDR1 is SGHNT and CDR2 is YYREEE (reference sequence). Trimming removed 0 bases at V and 6 bases at J, with 14 bases between. The CDR3 is made up of 15 amino acids. The CDR3 bases are TGTGCCAGCAGCTTGGGGCGGGGCGTGATGGATACGCAGTATTTT. It encodes CASSLGRGVMDTQYF.

The V and J genes are TRBV10-3 and TRBJ2-7; D tentatively reads TRBD1 or TRBD2 (6 bases each). The CDR3 has 13 residues. Germline loops: CDR1 ENHRY, CDR2 SYGVKD. The germline V and J ends were trimmed by 10 bases and 3 bases, with 16 bases remaining between them. The CDR3 loop is CATEKGGGYEQYF. As DNA, the CDR3 is TGTGCCACAGAGAAGGGGGGCGGCTACGAGCAGTACTTC.

This clonotype has a handful of counts. V usage is TRBV3-1 and J usage is TRBJ2-3; TRBD2 matches at 7 bases. In germline, CDR1 is LGHDT, CDR2 YNNKEL (reference sequence). This CDR3 region has 16 residues. With 1 base clipped from V and 7 bases from J, the junction kept 11 bases outside the gene matches. The CDR3 protein is CASSQGTSGRGNTQYF. CDR3 nucleotide sequence: TGTGCCAGCAGCCAAGGAACTAGTGGGAGGGGCAATACGCAGTATTTT.

Many counts were recorded for this clonotype. V gene TRBV20-1 combines with J gene TRBJ2-7, with TRBD1 matching over 7 bases. CDR1 and CDR2 from the germline V gene are DFQATT and SNEGSKA (reference sequence). The CDR3 runs to 14 residues. Germline trimming cut 1 base from V and 4 bases from J; bases unmatched to any gene: 7. CDR3 residues: CSARALLQGYEQYF. For the CDR3, the DNA is TGCAGTGCTAGAGCGCTACTACAGGGGTACGAGCAGTACTTC.

The rearrangement links TRBV11-2 to TRBJ1-2, with TRBD1 as a possible D gene (6 bases). The V gene's germline CDR1 is SGHAT and CDR2 FQNNGV. The CDR3 is made up of 15 amino acids. Trimming stripped 9 bases from V and 5 bases from J, with 22 bases between. The CDR3 coding sequence is TGTGCCAGTAGTATCGAGGACAGCTTGAGGTATGGCTACACCTTC. Protein: CASSIEDSLRYGYTF. The complete variable domain, with remaining parts taken from reference TRBV11-2 and TRBJ1-2, reads EAGVAQSPRYKIIEKRQSVAFWCNPISGHATLYWYQQILGQGPKLLIQFQNNGVVDDSQLPKDRFSAERLKGVDSTLKIQPAKLEDSAVYLCASSIEDSLRYGYTFGSGTRLTVV.

This clonotype was counted a single time. A much more abundant neighbour one base away suggests this may be a read error. The chain carries TRBV7-2 and TRBJ2-3; the D call may be TRBD1 or TRBD2 (5 bases each). V was trimmed by 1 base and J by 6 bases, leaving 11 bases between them. CDR3 length: 14 amino acids. Germline V lookup: CDR1 SGHTA, CDR2 FQGNSA. The CDR3 region is CASSLDRGGDTQYF. CDR3 nucleotide sequence: TGTGCCAGCAGCTTAGATCGGGGCGGGGATACGCAGTATTTT.

This clonotype was recorded at least ten times. The chain combines TRBV28 with TRBJ1-1; no clear D. Trimming removed 7 bases from V and 3 bases from J, with 9 bases in between. The CDR3 extends over 12 amino acids. Germline loops: CDR1 MDHEN, CDR2 SYDVKM. This CDR3 reads CASTQMDTEAFF. In nucleotides, the CDR3 is TGTGCCAGCACCCAAATGGACACTGAAGCTTTCTTT. The entire variable domain, with the rest obtained from reference TRBV28 and TRBJ1-1, is as follows: DVKVTQSSRYLVKRTGEKVFLECVQDMDHENMFWYRQDPGLGLRLIYFSYDVKMKEKGDIPEGYSVSREKKERFSLILESASTNQTSMYLCASTQMDTEAFFGQGTRLTVV.

Many counts were recorded for this clonotype. The rearrangement joins TRBV19 to TRBJ2-1; 11 bases align to TRBD2. The V gene end was trimmed by 4 bases and the J gene end by 5 bases; junction bases not matched to a gene: 13. The CDR3 loop spans 18 amino acids. From germline, CDR1 is LNHDA and CDR2 SQIVND (reference sequence). The CDR3 sequence: CASSKQGLGLADNNEQFF. The CDR3 DNA follows: TGTGCCAGTAGTAAACAGGGGTTGGGACTAGCGGACAACAATGAGCAGTTCTTC. The full variable domain, rest sourced from reference TRBV19 and TRBJ2-1, is DGGITQSPKYLFRKEGQNVTLSCEQNLNHDAMYWYRQDPGQGLRLIYYSQIVNDFQKGDIAEGYSVSREKKESFPLTVTSAQKNPTAFYLCASSKQGLGLADNNEQFFGPGTRLTVL.

This clonotype showed up many times. The chain links TRBV6-1 to TRBJ2-2; 9 positions match TRBD1. Germline V gives CDR1 MNHNS, CDR2 SASEGT. This CDR3 is built from 15 residues. J was trimmed by 7 bases and V by 10 bases; bases with no gene match: 13. The CDR3 loop is CATLMGQGNDGELFF. In nucleotides, the CDR3 is TGTGCCACCCTCATGGGACAGGGAAATGACGGGGAGCTGTTTTTT.

In this sample, this clonotype turned up many times. The chain joins TRBV3-1 to TRBJ2-7, with D maybe TRBD1 (5 bases). Looked up from germline, CDR1 is LGHDT and CDR2 is YNNKEL (reference sequence). The V end was cut by 4 bases, the J end by 6 bases, with 16 bases between. The length of the CDR3 is 14 residues. Here the CDR3 reads CASSLSAGPREQYF. CDR3 nucleotides: TGTGCCAGCAGCCTCAGCGCAGGGCCACGCGAGCAGTACTTC.